The 3 T cell receptor beta chains given below trace back to one sample, sequenced in a study of monozygotic twins with inflammatory bowel disease. No DNA is given; TCRdb re-called the 5' RACE reads and lists each CDR3 protein once. The sample table includes approximately 160,000 distinct CDR3 sequences. Sequencing was carried out using blood. Source of these receptors: a human donor with ulcerative colitis or Crohn's disease, or a healthy co-twin of an affected twin (not recorded which).

CDR3: CASSSPHGQWPYEQYF. The chain employs TRBV28 and TRBJ2-7; the D gene TCRdb calls, TRBD1, cannot be checked with no DNA. Germline lookup yields CDR1 MDHEN and CDR2 SYDVKM. The CDR3 sequence is 16 residues long.

This chain connects TRBV10-3 to TRBJ2-2. Germline V gene lookup returns CDR1 ENHRY and CDR2 SYGVKD. This CDR3 comprises 16 residues. CDR3: CAISESRPLGGRELFF.

The gene calls are TRBV28 and TRBJ2-5; the TRBD1 assignment by TCRdb is unverifiable without DNA. This CDR3 is 13 amino acids long. CDR1 and CDR2 from the germline V gene are MDHEN and SYDVKM. Here the CDR3 reads CASKTGQQETQYF.